This T cell receptor (beta chain) was recovered during a study of T cell changes during pregnancy in multiple sclerosis. This clone was observed once. CDR3 length: 14 amino acids. Germline V CDR1 and CDR2: MNHNS, SASEGT. Trimming removed 7 bases at V and 2 bases at J, with 12 bases between. The data were produced by immunoSEQ multiplex PCR, yet TCRdb's version contains in-frame clones alone and is incomplete. The sample contains 45,000 to 70,000 clones, around nine tenths of which appear only once. Source: peripheral blood, taken in the third trimester of pregnancy. This receptor was obtained from a female donor in good health, enrolled as a control in a pregnancy study. This chain joins TRBV6-1 and TRBJ2-4, with D possibly TRBD1 on 5 matching bases. The CDR3 region is CASTTRTTKNIQYF. The CDR3 nucleotides read TGTGCCAGCACGACCCGGACAACCAAAAACATTCAGTACTTC.